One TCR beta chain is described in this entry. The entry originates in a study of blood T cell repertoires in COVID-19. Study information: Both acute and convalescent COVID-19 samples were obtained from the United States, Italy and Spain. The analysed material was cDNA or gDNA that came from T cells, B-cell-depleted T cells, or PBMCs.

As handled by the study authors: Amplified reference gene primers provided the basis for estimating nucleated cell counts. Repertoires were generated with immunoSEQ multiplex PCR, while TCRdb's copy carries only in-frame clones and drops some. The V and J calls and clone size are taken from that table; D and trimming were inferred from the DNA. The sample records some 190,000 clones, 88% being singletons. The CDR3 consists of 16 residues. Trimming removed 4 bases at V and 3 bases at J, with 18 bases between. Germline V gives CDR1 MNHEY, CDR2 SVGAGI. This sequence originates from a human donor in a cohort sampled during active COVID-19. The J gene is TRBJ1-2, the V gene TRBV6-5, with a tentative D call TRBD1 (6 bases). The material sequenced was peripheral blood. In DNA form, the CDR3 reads TGTGCCAGCAGTTTTAACAGGGCAAAGGGGGACTATGGCTACACCTTC. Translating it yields CASSFNRAKGDYGYTF.